One and the same sample provided the 19 T cell receptor beta chains below, sequenced in a study of blood T cell repertoires in COVID-19. TCRdb's table, derived via immunoSEQ multiplex PCR, lists solely in-frame clones and lacks some. The repertoire holds about 180,000 clones, with around 83% as singletons. Specimen: PBMCs or T cells enriched from blood (not recorded which). These receptors all stem from a man aged 50-60 years who had recovered from COVID-19.

The chain carries TRBV7-9 and TRBJ2-5, with TRBD1 as a possible D gene (6 bases). Trimming removed 5 bases from V and 4 bases from J, with 14 bases in between. CDR1 and CDR2 (germline): SEHNR, FQNEAQ (reference sequence). The CDR3 is made up of 14 amino acids. CDR3 DNA sequence: TGTGCCAGCAGCACCAGGGACACCGGAGAGACCCAGTACTTC. Protein sequence: CASSTRDTGETQYF.

This clone was picked up a small number of times. The gene calls are TRBV12-3 or TRBV12-4 and TRBJ2-2; D gene uncertain. The germline V and J ends were trimmed by 6 bases and 1 base, with 6 bases remaining between them. The CDR3 covers 13 residues. In nucleotides, the CDR3 is TGTGCCAGCAGACAGAGGAACACCGGGGAGCTGTTTTTT. Residues: CASRQRNTGELFF.

The chain joins TRBV27 to TRBJ2-3; 7 bases are a match to TRBD1. Trimming removed 5 bases from V and 2 bases from J; junction bases left unmatched: 13. Germline values: CDR1 MNHEY, CDR2 SMNVEV (reference sequence). CDR3 length: 17 residues. The CDR3 here is CASSAPQGGVSTDTQYF. CDR3 sequence (DNA): TGTGCCAGCAGTGCGCCCCAAGGGGGCGTGTCCACAGATACGCAGTATTTT.

The CDR3 nucleotides are TGTGCCAGCAGCTTCACAGTAGACACTGAAGCTTTCTTT. This sequence encodes CASSFTVDTEAFF. This chain connects TRBV5-5 to TRBJ1-1; D is undetermined. This CDR3 comprises 13 residues. Germline CDR1 SGHKS, CDR2 YYEKEE (reference sequence). V was shortened by 2 bases and J by 3 bases, with 8 bases between the two germline ends.

V usage is TRBV3-1 (or the pseudogene TRBV3-2) and J usage is TRBJ1-3; perhaps TRBD1 as D (5 bases). The CDR3 runs to 19 residues. In germline, CDR1 is LGHDT, CDR2 YNNKEL (reference sequence). Between the trimmed V and J ends, which lost 5 bases and 0 bases, there was a span of 23 bases. This CDR3 is CASSVYPGGAASSGNTIYF. Written as DNA, the CDR3 is TGTGCCAGCAGCGTATACCCGGGTGGGGCAGCCAGCTCTGGAAACACCATATATTTT.

The chain links TRBV19 to TRBJ2-1, with D possibly matching TRBD2 (6 bases). The CDR3 length is 18 residues. CDR1 is LNHDA and CDR2 is SQIVND in the germline V gene (reference sequence). Trimming removed 5 bases at V and 0 bases at J, with 20 bases between. The CDR3 region is CASSLAKPAGSSYNEQFF. In nucleotides, the CDR3 is TGTGCCAGTAGTCTCGCCAAGCCCGCCGGGAGCTCCTACAATGAGCAGTTCTTC.

The rearrangement links TRBV18 to TRBJ2-1, with D unclear. This CDR3 has 13 amino acids. Trimming took off 3 bases at V and 1 base at J, with 4 bases between the two ends. Germline lookup yields CDR1 KGHSH and CDR2 LQKENI. CDR3 nucleotides: TGTGCCAGCTCACCTCAATCCTACAATGAGCAGTTCTTC. As protein: CASSPQSYNEQFF.

The J gene is TRBJ2-1, the V gene TRBV5-1; TRBD2 matches at 13 bases. V gave up 4 bases and J gave up 10 bases; unmatched junction bases: 14. The germline V gene encodes CDR1 SGHRS and CDR2 YFSETQ. This CDR3 is 17 amino acids long. The CDR3 is CASSTGLAGIGSGEQFF. In DNA, the CDR3 is TGCGCCAGCAGCACGGGACTAGCGGGGATTGGATCGGGGGAGCAGTTCTTC.

The chain is built from TRBV5-1 and TRBJ2-5; TRBD1 is a possible D gene (5 bases). The ends were cut back, 4 bases at V and 0 bases at J, with 13 bases in the middle. CDR1 is SGHRS, CDR2 YFSETQ, per germline. The CDR3 totals 15 residues. The CDR3 nucleotides read TGCGCCAGCAGCGAGGACAAAATCTACCAAGAGACCCAGTACTTC. As protein: CASSEDKIYQETQYF.

The gene calls are TRBV5-1 and TRBJ1-3; 7 bases align to TRBD1. V lost 4 bases to trimming and J lost 4 bases; unmatched junction nucleotides: 11. CDR3 length equals 16 residues. CDR1 and CDR2 (germline): SGHRS, YFSETQ. Here the CDR3 DNA reads TGCGCCAGCAGCCCGAGACCCCAGACAGGGGGAAACACCATATATTTT. Translating it yields CASSPRPQTGGNTIYF.

V gene TRBV25-1 combines with J gene TRBJ2-1, with D possibly being TRBD2 (5 bases). The CDR3 is 15 residues long. Trimming left V 4 bases short and J 0 bases short, with 10 bases between. CDR1 is MGHDK, CDR2 SYGVNS, per germline. CDR3: CASSGLAPSYNEQFF. The DNA for the CDR3 is TGTGCCAGCAGTGGGCTAGCCCCCTCCTACAATGAGCAGTTCTTC.

The rearrangement joins TRBV5-8 to TRBJ2-7, with D unclear. The CDR3 has 14 residues. With 4 bases removed from V and 0 bases from J, the gap between germline ends came to 11 bases. The germline gives CDR1 SGHTS, CDR2 YDEGEE. The CDR3 reads CASSRLHSSYEQYF. The CDR3 nucleotides are TGTGCCAGCAGCCGCCTCCATAGCTCCTACGAGCAGTACTTC.

This clone was detected a few times. V gene TRBV10-3 combines with J gene TRBJ2-7; 9 bases match TRBD1. With V trimmed by 5 bases and J by 2 bases, 10 bases remained unmatched. Germline V gene sequence: CDR1 ENHRY, CDR2 SYGVKD. The CDR3 is 16 residues long. The CDR3 DNA sequence: TGTGCCATCAGTTCATCGCCGGGACAGGGCCCCTACGAGCAGTACTTC. Its translation is CAISSSPGQGPYEQYF.

This chain links TRBV9 with TRBJ1-5; perhaps TRBD1 as D (5 bases). This CDR3 comprises 12 residues. Per the germline V gene, CDR1 is SGDLS and CDR2 is YYNGEE. V was shortened by 4 bases and J by 6 bases, with 8 bases between the two germline ends. The chain's CDR3 is CASSRQGQPQHF. The CDR3 DNA reads as TGTGCCAGCAGCAGGCAGGGTCAGCCCCAGCATTTT.

This rearrangement joins TRBV19 to TRBJ1-4; D unresolved. The CDR3 spans 12 residues. Germline assignment: CDR1 LNHDA and CDR2 SQIVND (reference sequence). V dropped 4 bases and J dropped 7 bases, with 7 bases sitting between them. In DNA, the CDR3 is TGTGCCAGTAGTAACTCCGGTGAAAAACTGTTTTTT. Residues: CASSNSGEKLFF.

V is TRBV5-8 and J is TRBJ1-5, with D unresolved. Germline lookup yields CDR1 SGHTS and CDR2 YDEGEE. The ends were cut back, 0 bases at V and 8 bases at J, with 12 bases in the middle. CDR3 length: 14 residues. The CDR3 sequence: CASSLVRSLEPQHF. The CDR3 DNA follows: TGTGCCAGCAGCTTGGTGCGTTCTCTGGAGCCCCAGCATTTT.

This clone appeared many times. The chain joins TRBV7-3 to TRBJ2-2; D is uncertain. The CDR3 runs 15 residues. The germline V gene has CDR1 SGHTA and CDR2 FQGTGA. V was shortened by 2 bases and J by 6 bases, with 13 bases between the two germline ends. The CDR3 here is CASSLVPFSPGELFF. Written as DNA, the CDR3 is TGTGCCAGCAGCTTAGTCCCATTTAGCCCCGGGGAGCTGTTTTTT.

This sequence joins TRBV2 and TRBJ1-1, with 11 nucleotides matching TRBD1. The ends lost 7 bases at V and 3 bases at J; junction bases unmatched: 10. There are 16 residues in the CDR3. Germline V gene sequence: CDR1 SNHLY, CDR2 FYNNEI. CDR3 DNA: TGTGCCAGCACCTACGGGACAGGGGGTGGTGACACTGAAGCTTTCTTT. Translated, it gives CASTYGTGGGDTEAFF.

V and J are TRBV20-1 and TRBJ1-4, with 10 bases identical to TRBD1. Trimming cost V 3 bases and J 6 bases; bases outside gene matches: 4. The CDR3 is made up of 14 amino acids. CDR1 and CDR2 from the germline V gene are DFQATT and SNEGSKA (reference sequence). The CDR3 is CSASVGQGHEKLFF. CDR3 nucleotide sequence: TGCAGTGCTAGTGTGGGACAGGGGCATGAAAAACTGTTTTTT.